These 9 T cell receptor beta chains were sequenced from one sample in a study of siplizumab effects on memory and regulatory T cells. Clones were read by immunoSEQ multiplex PCR, and TCRdb kept only the in-frame ones, dropping some. Here the sample spans about 66,000 clones, nearly 98% being singletons. The sample comprised naive CD8+ T cells sorted from blood. Receptor source: a human donor in good health.

The CDR3 bases are TGTGCCTGGAATTCAGGAAATGAAAAACTGTTTTTT. This translates into CAWNSGNEKLFF. The rearrangement joins TRBV30 to TRBJ1-4; no firm D call. The germline gives CDR1 GTSNPN, CDR2 SVGIG (reference sequence). The CDR3 sequence is 12 residues long. V lost 4 bases to trimming and J lost 5 bases, with 8 bases between them.

The V call is TRBV20-1, the J call TRBJ2-7, with D unresolved. The CDR3 is 10 residues long. Germline V gene sequence: CDR1 DFQATT, CDR2 SNEGSKA (reference sequence). Trimming shortened V by 3 bases and J by 5 bases, and 5 bases separated the two germline ends. CDR3 sequence reads: CSARADEQYF. CDR3 DNA sequence: TGCAGTGCTAGGGCCGACGAGCAGTACTTC.

V and J are TRBV19 and TRBJ1-1; 10 bases are shared with TRBD1. Per the germline V gene, CDR1 is LNHDA and CDR2 is SQIVND (reference sequence). With 8 bases clipped from V and 2 bases from J, the junction kept 2 bases outside the gene matches. This CDR3 spans 13 amino acids. This CDR3 is CASLTGGNTEAFF. For the CDR3, the DNA is TGTGCCAGTCTGACAGGGGGCAACACTGAAGCTTTCTTT.

This clone was seen once. This chain joins TRBV19 and TRBJ2-2; no clear D gene. V lost 5 bases and J lost 8, with 15 bases in between. Germline-derived CDR1 and CDR2 are LNHDA and SQIVND (reference sequence). CDR3 length equals 14 residues. CDR3 region: CASSPQTMGGELFF. Here the CDR3 DNA reads TGTGCCAGTAGTCCCCAGACGATGGGAGGGGAGCTGTTTTTT.

V is TRBV9 and J is TRBJ2-7; 9 bases map to TRBD1. This CDR3 comprises 14 residues. The V segment lost 2 bases and the J segment 4 bases; nucleotides outside the gene matches: 4. Germline V gene lookup returns CDR1 SGDLS and CDR2 YYNGEE. The CDR3 reads CASSVAGQGYEQYF. The CDR3 DNA is TGTGCCAGCAGCGTGGCGGGACAGGGTTACGAGCAGTACTTC.

V and J are TRBV7-9 and TRBJ1-5; D uncertain. Germline CDR1 is SEHNR and CDR2 is FQNEAQ (reference sequence). The V end lost 5 bases, the J end lost 7 bases, and 15 bases lay between the germline ends. The CDR3 extends over 14 amino acids. Here the CDR3 reads CASSPVMAEQPQHF. In DNA, the CDR3 is TGTGCCAGCAGCCCAGTCATGGCGGAGCAGCCCCAGCATTTT.

This clone was seen just once. The chain links TRBV27 to TRBJ2-7; possibly TRBD1 or TRBD2 for D (5 bases each). V dropped 6 bases and J dropped 0 bases, with 9 bases sitting between them. This CDR3 spans 13 amino acids. Germline CDR1 and CDR2: MNHEY and SMNVEV (reference sequence). CDR3 residues: CASSPGASYEQYF. The DNA of the CDR3 is TGTGCCAGCAGCCCCGGGGCCTCCTACGAGCAGTACTTC.

This clone has a single count. The chain uses TRBV5-4 and TRBJ2-3; TRBD2 matches at 11 bases. V shed 4 bases, J shed 2 bases, and the junction held 9 bases outside the gene matches. Germline CDR1 is SGHNT and CDR2 is YYREEE (reference sequence). The CDR3 loop spans 17 amino acids. CDR3 coding DNA: TGTGCCAGCAGCCAAACAGAACTAGCGGGGGACACAGATACGCAGTATTTT. Translating gives CASSQTELAGDTDTQYF.

The chain has TRBV7-7 and TRBJ2-7, with 10 bases matching TRBD1. This CDR3 contains 14 residues. V was pared by 5 bases and J by 6 bases, with 7 bases of the junction left unmatched. Germline V gene sequence: CDR1 SSHAT, CDR2 FNYEAQ (reference sequence). The CDR3 coding sequence is TGTGCCAGCAGCCCCGGGACAGGGGTGATCGAGCAGTACTTC. Protein: CASSPGTGVIEQYF.